This TCR beta chain is drawn from a study of graft-versus-host responses after intestinal transplantation. The CDR3 is 20 amino acids. CDR1 is MNHNS, CDR2 SASEGT, per germline. V lost 4 bases to trimming and J lost 3 bases; unmatched junction nucleotides: 18. For this clone: Its antigen is unidentified.

Profiling relied on immunoSEQ multiplex PCR, and the TCRdb table lists in-frame clones only, not all of them. Counted here are tens of thousands of clones, around 90% occurring once; the ten biggest clones make up about 0.28%. Sample: unstimulated CD4+ T cells sorted from spleen or lymph node cells, taken before intestinal transplant. The V and J genes are TRBV6-1 and TRBJ2-7; TRBD2 matches at 13 bases. This TCR came from a human donor who received an intestinal transplant. The CDR3 sequence: CASSGDLGLAGVVRHYEQYF. Written as DNA, the CDR3 is TGTGCCAGCAGTGGAGACCTAGGACTAGCGGGAGTGGTTCGTCACTACGAGCAGTACTTC.